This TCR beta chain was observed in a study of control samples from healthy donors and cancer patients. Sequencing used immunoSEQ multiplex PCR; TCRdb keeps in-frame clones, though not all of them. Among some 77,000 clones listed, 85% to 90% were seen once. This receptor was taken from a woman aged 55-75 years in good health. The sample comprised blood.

This chain's CDR3 is CASSSQVGQPQHF. In nucleotides, the CDR3 is TGTGCCAGCAGCTCCCAGGTCGGGCAGCCCCAGCATTTT. The chain employs TRBV7-9 and TRBJ1-5; D ambiguous. Germline CDR1 reads SEHNR; CDR2 reads FQNEAQ (reference sequence). This CDR3 comprises 13 residues. Trimming took off 4 bases at V and 7 bases at J, with 11 bases between the two ends.